A single sample is the source of the 18 T cell receptor beta chains below, sequenced in a study of CD8+ T cells in alopecia areata. Researchers sorted pooled cutaneous lymph node cells on the basis of CD4, CD8alpha, NKG2D, NKG2ACE and other markers. The authors extracted RNA and reverse transcribed it into cDNA as the sequencing template. Profiled with immunoSEQ multiplex PCR; TCRdb holds only in-frame clones, not every one. The sample presents 270,000 or so clones, none singletons. The sequencing sample was made of CD4+ T cells sorted from a lymph node. The receptors stem from a C3H/HeJ mouse with alopecia areata. The MHC haplotype recorded for the strain is H2-k.

Comment on this clone: The gene names given are mouse names. The DNA ends 3 residues before the CDR3 does, and the rest of the CDR3 is filled in from the germline J gene. Other DNA sequences in the sample encode the same CDR3. The chain carries TRBV13-1 and TRBJ1-6, with D possibly matching TRBD1 (6 bases). TRBJ1-6 is labeled an ORF, and its function is uncertain. CDR1 and CDR2 from the germline V gene are NSHNY and SYGAGN. CDR3 length: 15 amino acids. V shed 1 base and J shed 3 bases, with 8 bases lying between them. The sequenced part of the CDR3 DNA is TGTGCCAGCAGTGATAGGGACAACTATAATTCGCCC. Encoded protein: CASSDRDNYNSP. The whole CDR3 protein is CASSDRDNYNSPLYF.

This clone has only a few counts. Gene names follow the mouse nomenclature. Read sequence stops 4 residues before the CDR3 end, and the germline J gene provides the missing end. This chain joins TRBV19 and TRBJ1-1; D perhaps matches TRBD1 (5 bases). The V gene's germline CDR1 is FNHDT and CDR2 SITEND (reference sequence). Deletions cut 4 bases from V and 4 bases from J, with 8 bases between. The CDR3 consists of 12 residues. This chain's CDR3 is CASSPTVTEVFF. The covered CDR3 bases are TGTGCCAGCAGTCCGACAGTCACA.

This clone has more than one count but fewer than ten. The genes and germline here are from mouse. The CDR3 extends 4 residues past the end of the read, so its final part is completed from the germline J gene. J is TRBJ2-5 and V is TRBV1; possibly TRBD1 for D (5 bases). The CDR3 has 15 amino acids. Germline CDR1 NSQYPW, CDR2 LRSPGD (reference sequence). V lost 1 base and J 0 bases, leaving 8 bases between the germline ends. The CDR3 reads CTCSAGRVNQDTQYF. The CDR3 bases that were read are TGCACCTGCAGTGCAGGCAGGGTTAACCAAGAC.

This clone has only a few counts. Gene labels here are mouse ones. The CDR3 extends 4 residues past the end of the read, so its final part is completed from the germline J gene. The chain recombines TRBV13-1 with TRBJ2-3; D uncertain. CDR1 NSHNY and CDR2 SYGAGN come from the germline V gene. The V end was cut by 6 bases, the J end by 1 base, with 6 bases between. The CDR3 has 12 amino acids. The CDR3 sequence is CASKRGAETLYF. The sequenced part of the CDR3 DNA is TGTGCCAGCAAAAGGGGTGCAGAA.

This clone has just a few counts. The genes are named according to mouse. The read ends 4 residues early relative to the CDR3; the germline J gene fills the gap. The same CDR3 also results from other DNA sequences found in this sample. The chain has TRBV19 and TRBJ2-1; the match to TRBD1 covers 9 bases. The junction had 1 base not matched to a gene; V was cut back by 3 bases and J by 3 bases. The CDR3 runs 14 residues. Germline V CDR1 and CDR2: FNHDT, SITEND (reference sequence). CDR3 residues: CASSKGQGYAEQFF. The CDR3 bases that were read are TGTGCCAGCAGTAAGGGACAGGGCTATGCT.

Comment on this clone: The germline and genes are mouse ones. From the germline J gene comes the end of the CDR3, since the read stops 4 residues before it. The chain recombines TRBV19 with TRBJ2-7; weak D call: TRBD1 (5 bases). This CDR3 is 12 amino acids long. The germline V gene encodes CDR1 FNHDT and CDR2 SITEND (reference sequence). The CDR3: CASSMTAYEQYF. CDR3 DNA, as far as it was read: TGTGCCAGCAGTATGACAGCTTAT.

In this sample, this clone turned up a few times. Gene names are mouse gene names. The read gets to within 4 residues of the CDR3 end, and the germline J gene fills in the rest. This chain uses TRBV5 with TRBJ2-1; the match to TRBD1 covers 9 bases. The ends lost 0 bases at V and 4 bases at J; junction bases unmatched: 4. This CDR3 has 16 residues. The germline V gene has CDR1 LGHNA and CDR2 YNLKQL (reference sequence). The covered CDR3 bases are TGTGCCAGCAGCCAAGATCACGGGACAGGGTATGCT. Its translation: CASSQDHGTGYA. The whole CDR3 protein is CASSQDHGTGYAEQFF.

As for this clone: Gene names follow the mouse nomenclature. Sequencing ends 4 residues short of the CDR3 end; the germline J gene provides the rest. The rearrangement joins TRBV5 to TRBJ2-1; 7 bases line up with TRBD1. The CDR3 consists of 15 residues. Germline-derived CDR1 and CDR2 are LGHNA and YNLKQL (reference sequence). Losses at the gene ends were 0 bases for V and 3 bases for J; bases not matched to a gene: 2. The CDR3 sequence is CASSQEGTAYAEQFF. The covered CDR3 bases are TGTGCCAGCAGCCAAGAGGGGACAGCCTATGCT.

Worth noting for this clone: Mouse names are used for the genes. The CDR3 is cut off 4 residues early in the read; its end comes from the germline J gene. Other DNA variants within this sample encode the same CDR3. The J gene is TRBJ2-5, the V gene TRBV1; TRBD1 matches at 9 bases. This CDR3 comprises 14 residues. Looked up from germline, CDR1 is NSQYPW and CDR2 is LRSPGD (reference sequence). Incomplete CDR3 DNA: TGCACCTGCAGTGCGGGACAGGGAGAAGAC. This sequence encodes CTCSAGQGED. The full CDR3 protein is CTCSAGQGEDTQYF.

This clone showed up just a few times. Gene names and germline match the mouse. The read comes to an end 3 residues before the CDR3 does, leaving the germline J gene to fill in the end. This sample includes further DNA sequences coding for the same CDR3. The chain carries TRBV5 and TRBJ1-6; 7 bases line up with TRBD1. TRBJ1-6 is treated as an ORF (open reading frame) with a function not yet certain. The germline V gene has CDR1 LGHNA and CDR2 YNLKQL (reference sequence). V lost 0 bases to trimming and J lost 7 bases; unmatched junction nucleotides: 3. The CDR3 is made up of 15 amino acids. The part of the CDR3 DNA that was read is TGTGCCAGCAGCCAAGAAGGGGGCGGGAATTCGCCC. Protein: CASSQEGGGNSP. The CDR3, in full, reads CASSQEGGGNSPLYF.

This clone was counted only a few times. Gene names are mouse gene names. The read terminates 4 residues ahead of where the CDR3 ends, so the germline J gene completes it. This chain joins TRBV13-1 and TRBJ2-7; TRBD1 matches at 7 bases. Germline-derived CDR1 and CDR2 are NSHNY and SYGAGN. The CDR3 runs to 16 residues. The sequenced part of the CDR3 DNA is TGTGCCAGCAGCGCCTCTCGGTCCCGGGACAGACAT. Translated, it gives CASSASRSRDRH. The CDR3 in its entirety is CASSASRSRDRHEQYF.

About this clone: The genes and germline here are from mouse. The sequence runs out 4 residues before the end of the CDR3; the remainder is reconstructed from the germline J gene. The chain links TRBV31 to TRBJ2-2; 10 bases agree with TRBD1. V shed 2 bases, J shed 0 bases, and the junction held 3 bases outside the gene matches. Per germline, CDR1 GKSSPN and CDR2 SITVG. This CDR3 region has 16 residues. The sequenced CDR3 bases are TGTGCCTGGAGTTGGACAGGGGGTGCAAACACCGGG. This sequence encodes CAWSWTGGANTG. The CDR3 reads in full as CAWSWTGGANTGQLYF. Together with reference TRBV31 and TRBJ2-2, the CDR3 gives the full variable domain: AQTIHQWPVAEIKAVGSPLSLGCTIKGKSSPNLYWYWQATGGTLQQLFYSITVGQVESVVQLNLSASRPKDDQFILSTEKLLLSHSGFYLCAWSWTGGANTGQLYFGEGSKLTVL.

As for this clone: Mouse gene names apply. The read falls 4 residues short of the CDR3 end, and the missing part is taken from the germline J gene. Other DNA sequences of this sample code for an identical CDR3. The V call is TRBV13-1, the J call TRBJ2-4, with D uncertain. The germline V and J ends were trimmed by 4 bases and 0 bases, with 6 bases remaining between them. CDR1 is NSHNY, CDR2 SYGAGN, per germline. There are 13 residues in the CDR3. Here the CDR3 reads CASSSSSQNTLYF. CDR3 bases read: TGTGCCAGCAGTAGCAGTAGTCAAAAC.

This clone has a handful of counts. Genes and germline are mouse. The sequence runs out 4 residues before the end of the CDR3; the remainder is reconstructed from the germline J gene. The chain has TRBV19 and TRBJ1-1; D gene unclear. The CDR3 has 12 residues. The germline CDR1 and CDR2 sequences are FNHDT and SITEND (reference sequence). CDR3 bases read: TGTGCCAGCAGTATAGCCCAGACA. This sequence encodes CASSIAQT. The whole CDR3 sequence is CASSIAQTEVFF.

This clone has more than one count but fewer than ten. The listed genes are named as in mouse. The CDR3 extends 4 residues past the end of the read, so its final part is completed from the germline J gene. The chain recombines TRBV1 with TRBJ2-5; TRBD2 agrees at 8 bases. The germline gives CDR1 NSQYPW, CDR2 LRSPGD (reference sequence). The CDR3 consists of 15 residues. The V segment lost 0 bases and the J segment 2 bases; nucleotides outside the gene matches: 1. The part of the CDR3 DNA that was read is TGCACCTGCAGTGCAGATGGGGGGGTCCAAGAC. Its translation: CTCSADGGVQD. The CDR3 reads in full as CTCSADGGVQDTQYF.

A few counts support this clone. Genes and germline are mouse. Read sequence stops 4 residues before the CDR3 end, and the germline J gene provides the missing end. The V call is TRBV5, the J call TRBJ2-7; D is ambiguous. The germline V gene encodes CDR1 LGHNA and CDR2 YNLKQL (reference sequence). There are 15 residues in the CDR3. Trimming took off 0 bases at V and 0 bases at J, with 9 bases between the two ends. This CDR3 reads CASSQDLWVSYEQYF. The CDR3 DNA, read in part, is TGTGCCAGCAGCCAAGATCTTTGGGTCTCCTAT.

This clone showed up just a few times. Mouse gene names apply. Read sequence stops 4 residues before the CDR3 end, and the germline J gene provides the missing end. The chain employs TRBV1 and TRBJ1-2, with D perhaps TRBD1 (6 bases). Germline V gene data show CDR1 as NSQYPW and CDR2 as LRSPGD (reference sequence). The CDR3 sequence is 16 residues long. V was trimmed by 2 bases and J by 0 bases, leaving 13 bases between them. The sequenced part of the CDR3 DNA is TGCACCTGCAGTGCACAGGCCGGGACAACAAACTCC. This translates into CTCSAQAGTTNS. The complete CDR3 protein is CTCSAQAGTTNSDYTF.

Comment on this clone: Mouse names are used for the genes. From the germline J gene comes the end of the CDR3, since the read stops 4 residues before it. This chain connects TRBV19 to TRBJ1-1; 8 nucleotides line up with TRBD1. The CDR3 covers 15 residues. V was pared by 5 bases and J by 1 base, with 7 bases of the junction left unmatched. In germline, CDR1 is FNHDT, CDR2 SITEND (reference sequence). Partial CDR3 DNA: TGTGCCAGCAGGGACAGGGAGCGAGGAAACACA. This codes for CASRDRERGNT. The complete CDR3 reads CASRDRERGNTEVFF.